This TCR beta chain was sequenced for a study of T-cell memory formation after mild COVID-19. Looking at the study overall: Clusters were largely donor specific.

The TCR alpha and TCR beta cDNA libraries, bearing sample barcodes and UMIs, were generated by 5'RACE using constant-segment primers. TCRdb fed the 5' RACE reads into MiXCR, producing one record per CDR3 protein. This sample has about 560,000 distinct CDR3 sequences; about 18% occur once, and the top ten carry roughly 8%. Whole-study findings and limits: Day 15 to 85 contracting clones showed balanced CD4/CD8; day 15 to 37 expanders favored CD4+. Mainly CM and EM harbored the contracting CD4+ clones; mainly EMRA harbored the CD8+ ones.

Of note for this clonotype: The antigen is not known.

J lost 5 bases, V lost 6 bases, and 8 bases had no gene match. The CDR3 length is 15 residues. Germline lookup yields CDR1 SNHLY and CDR2 FYNNEI. This sequence was found in an adult woman who had mild COVID-19 (a few samples of this study predate the infection). Cell type and time point are not known. The chain links TRBV2 to TRBJ2-7, with 12 positions matching TRBD2. Sequencing input: PBMCs or a T cell subset sorted from them (not recorded which). The chain's CDR3 is CASRETSGGHDEQYF. Here the CDR3 DNA reads TGTGCCAGCAGGGAGACTAGCGGGGGCCACGACGAGCAGTACTTC. Combining the CDR3 with reference TRBV2 and TRBJ2-7 gives the whole variable domain EPEVTQTPSHQVTQMGQEVILRCVPISNHLYFYWYRQILGQKVEFLVSFYNNEISEKSEIFDDQFSVERPDGSNFTLKIRSTKLEDSAMYFCASRETSGGHDEQYFGPGTRLTVT.